One T cell receptor beta chain is described in this entry. The antigen this receptor binds is unknown. Base quality data are lacking; no much larger clone is found one base away. Unmatched junction bases come to 9, with V trimmed by 0 bases and J by 4 bases. CDR1 and CDR2 were assigned from the germline V gene as SGDLS and YYNGEE. The CDR3 covers 17 residues, taking in both the cysteine and the phenylalanine. The DNA shown is the 51-base CDR3, in frame from base 1. The library was made by the immunoSEQ multiplex PCR assay. DNA from the cultured, isolated CD4+ T cells was subjected to TCR beta CDR3 sequencing. The paper's processing steps were these. Non-productive TCR sequences were removed and reads were trimmed to the CDR3 region, keeping CDR3s of at least 7 amino acids. Antigen-specific clonotypes were identified with the MANAFEST web app by comparing expansion in peptide wells against reference cultures. For clones to be considered positive, expansion at FDR<0.05 versus reference and all other wells, an odds ratio above 5, and a frequency above 0.1% in two replicate wells were required. Clonotypes significantly expanded in SARS-CoV-2 spike wells and in at least one common cold coronavirus spike condition were defined as cross-reactive. CDR3 similarity was assessed by Levenshtein distance using the stringdist R package, and unrooted trees were constructed with ape in R 3.6.1. In TCRdb, the immuneACCESS table is reduced to in-frame sequences with V and J assigned. These tables do not hold every clone; where another copy was compared, an unresolved V gene accounts for under half, and the others remain unexplained. D and trimming were read from the DNA, whereas the V and J calls and clone size are those reported in that table. The sample table lists about 23,000 clones, 73% of them with a count of one. Under 5.5% of the sample belongs to the ten largest clones.

This sample is drawn from a study of vaccination effects on CD4 cells after COVID-19 (dated by TCRdb to 2021 to 2024). For the study in its entirety: Participants received two doses of either the BNT162b2 or the mRNA-1273 mRNA SARS-CoV-2 vaccine. Cultures from other donors in the study were sequenced using the Oncomine TCR Beta short-read assay on an Illumina iSeq 100. SARS-CoV-2 spike-specific CD4+ TCR repertoires from before and after mRNA vaccination were compared in COVID-19 convalescent patients and in infection-naive vaccine recipients. A total of approximately 9 COVID-19 convalescent patients and a handful of SARS-CoV-2-naive healthy vaccine recipients were included in the full study. Broader findings and caveats from the paper: Among healthy vaccine recipients, nearly all vaccine-induced clones were SARS-CoV-2 mono-reactive, and just 1 of 255 was cross-reactive with common cold coronaviruses. Limitations of the study were the small number of convalescent patients and the absence of early post-infection timepoints. Clones induced by infection and clones induced by vaccination both contracted markedly at late timepoints after vaccination, which fits with T cell responses waning over time.

In the ViraFEST assay, PBMC were stimulated with viral peptide pools, and TCR sequencing was then used to find antigen-specific CD4+ T cell clonotypes based on their expansion. After approximately 11 days of culture, CD4+ T cells were isolated with the EasySep CD4+ T cell isolation kit. Healthy vaccine recipients had no prior SARS-CoV-2 infection, confirmed by negative nucleocapsid antibodies before and after vaccination. Two million PBMC per well were cultured in IMDM with approximately 5% human AB serum, 7.5 to 10 IU/ml IL-2 and gentamicin, plus 10 ug/ml peptides. Half of the culture medium was replaced with fresh IL-2-containing medium on days 3 and 7. Each peptide stimulation condition was cultured in triplicate wells unless otherwise noted. PBMC were separated from whole blood using Ficoll-Paque Plus gradient centrifugation and were then either cryopreserved at -140C or used fresh. The overlapping peptide pools covered the spike proteins of SARS-CoV-2 as well as those of the common cold coronaviruses HCoV-NL63, HCoV-OC43 and HCoV-229E. The QIAamp micro DNA kit was used to extract genomic DNA from the cultured CD4+ T cells.

Sample: CD4+ T cells from PBMCs cultured with SARS-CoV-2 spike peptides, taken before COVID-19 vaccination. In the paper's terms, the cell subset or site label means: SARS-CoV-2 spike overlapping peptide pool stimulation. The sequence was obtained from a human donor who received a COVID-19 vaccine. The sequence joins TRBV9 to TRBJ2-1, and TRBD2 matches 8 of the central bases. The DNA is TGTGCCAGCAGCGTAGAGGGTAGCGGGATGTTTTACAATGAGCAGTTCTTC. Its protein product is CASSVEGSGMFYNEQFF.